Listed below are T cell receptor beta chains from one sample, sequenced in a study of cytotoxic CD8 clonotypes in ibrutinib-treated CLL. Sequenced by immunoSEQ multiplex PCR; TCRdb stores in-frame clones only, minus some. The sample records about 310,000 clones, approximately 80% being singletons. The material sequenced was PBMCs, taken before ibrutinib treatment. These TCRs come from a human donor with chronic lymphocytic leukemia. Both conserved end residues are part of each CDR3. The D gene is left open where the match is weak. Some rows have no size entry. The others give once, few or many, or a class for an expanded clone.

clone_size	v_call	j_call	d_call	cdr3_aa	cdr3_nt
NA	TRBV7-9	TRBJ2-1	NA	CASSLAVREQFF	TGTGCCAGCAGCTTAGCGGTTCGGGAGCAGTTCTTC
NA	TRBV5-8	TRBJ2-7	NA	CASSFDGQYYEQYF	TGTGCCAGCAGCTTTGACGGACAGTACTACGAGCAGTACTTC
NA	TRBV6-5	TRBJ2-1	TRBD2	CASSRRAGGDEQFF	TGTGCCAGCAGCCGCAGGGCGGGAGGGGATGAGCAGTTCTTC
NA	TRBV27	TRBJ2-7	TRBD2	CASSWASGELSYEQYF	TGTGCCAGCAGCTGGGCAAGCGGGGAGCTTTCATACGAGCAGTACTTC
once	TRBV19	TRBJ2-2	TRBD2	CASSAQRGPTGELFF	TGTGCCAGTAGTGCCCAGCGGGGACCCACCGGGGAGCTGTTTTTT
NA	TRBV19	TRBJ2-1	NA	CASSARLLAEGDTYNEQFF	TGTGCCAGTAGTGCCCGCCTACTAGCAGAGGGAGACACCTACAATGAGCAGTTCTTC
few	TRBV7-3	TRBJ2-2	NA	CASSFSSGELFF	TGTGCCAGCAGCTTTTCTTCCGGGGAGCTGTTTTTT
NA	TRBV5-1	TRBJ2-1	TRBD2	CASSLVSGSINNEQFF	TGCGCCAGCAGCTTGGTTAGCGGGAGTATAAACAATGAGCAGTTCTTC
NA	TRBV10-3	TRBJ2-7	NA	CAIARLIGSYEQYF	TGTGCCATCGCCAGGCTGATCGGGTCCTACGAGCAGTACTTC
once	TRBV29-1	TRBJ2-3	NA	CSVRGRGGSTDTQYF	TGCAGCGTTCGGGGGCGAGGGGGTAGCACAGATACGCAGTATTTT
NA	TRBV28	TRBJ2-5	NA	CASRGEVETQYF	TGTGCCAGCCGCGGGGAGGTCGAGACCCAGTACTTC
NA	TRBV30	TRBJ1-2	TRBD1	CAWSPDRGRSGYGYTF	TGTGCCTGGAGCCCGGACAGGGGGCGATCTGGCTATGGCTACACCTTC
NA	TRBV19	TRBJ1-3	TRBD1	CASSPDRGPYSGGNTIYF	TGTGCCAGTAGTCCGGACAGGGGGCCGTATTCGGGTGGAAACACCATATATTTT
NA	TRBV7-2	TRBJ2-1	NA	CASSLVRGPPYNEQFF	TGTGCCAGCAGCTTAGTCAGGGGCCCTCCCTACAATGAGCAGTTCTTC
NA	TRBV30	TRBJ1-5	NA	CAWSVRGLVSNQPQHF	TGTGCCTGGAGTGTACGTGGACTTGTGAGCAATCAGCCCCAGCATTTT
NA	TRBV20-1	TRBJ1-2	NA	CSAPRDYGYTF	TGCAGTGCCCCCAGGGACTATGGCTACACCTTC
NA	TRBV13	TRBJ2-5	TRBD1	CASSTRHRGEETQYF	TGTGCCAGCAGCACCCGCCACAGGGGGGAAGAGACCCAGTACTTC
NA	TRBV6-5	TRBJ1-2	NA	CASRPDRKNYGYTF	TGTGCCAGCAGACCGGACAGAAAAAACTATGGCTACACCTTC
NA	TRBV7-9	TRBJ1-1	NA	CASSMDSMNTEAFF	TGTGCCAGCAGCATGGACAGCATGAACACTGAAGCTTTCTTT
few	TRBV19	TRBJ2-2	NA	CASSIDGFWELFF	TGTGCCAGTAGTATAGACGGGTTCTGGGAGCTGTTTTTT
NA	TRBV7-7	TRBJ2-1	NA	CASSLAQGLYNEQFF	TGTGCTAGCAGCTTAGCGCAGGGGCTATACAATGAGCAGTTCTTC
NA	TRBV30	TRBJ1-5	NA	CAWSPPGYQPQHF	TGTGCCTGGAGCCCCCCGGGGTATCAGCCCCAGCATTTT
NA	TRBV30	TRBJ2-2	NA	CAWVSLGTVNTGELFF	TGTGCCTGGGTTAGCCTTGGGACTGTGAACACCGGGGAGCTGTTTTTT
NA	TRBV11-2	TRBJ2-7	NA	CASRDDRYEQYF	TGTGCCAGCAGGGATGACAGGTACGAGCAGTACTTC
NA	TRBV19	TRBJ2-3	NA	CASSGGTRDVTDTQYF	TGTGCCAGTAGTGGGGGGACAAGGGACGTCACAGATACGCAGTATTTT
few	TRBV18	TRBJ2-7	TRBD1	CASSQDRDEQYF	TGTGCCAGCTCACAAGACAGGGACGAGCAGTACTTC
once	TRBV4-1	TRBJ1-1	NA	CASSQQRNTEAFF	TGCGCCAGCAGCCAACAGAGAAACACTGAAGCTTTCTTT
NA	TRBV27	TRBJ2-1	TRBD2	CASSFPPRGLAGVGEQFF	TGTGCCAGCAGTTTTCCTCCCCGGGGACTAGCGGGAGTCGGTGAGCAGTTCTTC
NA	TRBV6-5	TRBJ2-2	NA	CASTTRGTGELFF	TGTGCCAGCACCACGCGAGGGACCGGGGAGCTGTTTTTT
NA	TRBV28	TRBJ2-7	TRBD2	CASRAMGGAYEQYF	TGTGCCAGCAGAGCCATGGGGGGGGCCTACGAGCAGTACTTC
once	TRBV10-2	TRBJ2-2	TRBD2	CASSERLAGEDGTGELFF	TGCGCCAGCAGTGAGAGACTAGCGGGAGAGGATGGCACCGGGGAGCTGTTTTTT
NA	TRBV11-2	TRBJ1-1	TRBD1	CASSNREGQGNTEAFF	TGTGCCAGCAGCAACCGGGAGGGACAGGGGAACACTGAAGCTTTCTTT
NA	TRBV7-2	TRBJ2-7	TRBD1	CASSATQQYGTGGYEQYF	TGTGCCAGCAGCGCCACCCAACAATACGGGACAGGCGGCTACGAGCAGTACTTC
few	TRBV15	TRBJ2-7	TRBD1	CATSRDRSYEQYF	TGTGCCACCAGCAGGGACAGGTCCTACGAGCAGTACTTC
NA	TRBV7-9	TRBJ2-1	TRBD2	CASKSGSPYNEQFF	TGTGCCAGTAAAAGCGGGAGTCCCTACAATGAGCAGTTCTTC
NA	TRBV15	TRBJ1-3	NA	CATSRDRSGNTIYF	TGTGCCACCAGCAGAGATCGCAGCGGAAACACCATATATTTT
NA	TRBV6-1	TRBJ2-1	NA	CASSGAGNEQFF	TGTGCCAGCAGTGGGGCAGGGAATGAGCAGTTCTTC
NA	TRBV29-1	TRBJ1-3	NA	CSVVGQSDSGNTIYF	TGCAGCGTTGTCGGACAGTCCGACTCTGGAAACACCATATATTTT